These 31 T cell receptor beta chains share one sample of origin, sequenced in a study of OX40 agonist ivuxolimab in advanced cancers. The data were produced by immunoSEQ multiplex PCR, yet TCRdb's version contains in-frame clones alone and is incomplete. The top ten clones hold about a tenth of a sample with around 38,000 clones, roughly 90% of them seen once. The sequencing used CD4+ or CD8+ T cells sorted from blood, collected in a trial of the OX40 agonist ivuxolimab. The origin of the receptors is an adult with an advanced solid tumor such as melanoma, head and neck, liver or kidney cancer.

The CDR3 sequence: CSVCSGTYNEQFF. The CDR3 nucleotides are TGCAGCGTTTGTAGCGGAACTTACAATGAGCAGTTCTTC. The chain carries TRBV29-1 and TRBJ2-1; possible D gene TRBD2, 6 bases. Germline lookup yields CDR1 SQVTM and CDR2 ANQGSEA. Trimming removed 5 bases from V and 4 bases from J, with 12 bases in between. This CDR3 comprises 13 residues.

The genes are TRBV5-4 and TRBJ2-2; D remains unclear. V shed 2 bases and J shed 6 bases, with 11 bases lying between them. The CDR3 runs to 14 residues. In germline, CDR1 is SGHNT, CDR2 YYREEE (reference sequence). CDR3 sequence reads: CASSFPLAPGELFF. The CDR3 region has the DNA TGTGCCAGCAGCTTCCCCCTCGCCCCCGGGGAGCTGTTTTTT. The variable domain in full, completed from reference TRBV5-4 and TRBJ2-2, reads ETGVTQSPTHLIKTRGQQVTLRCSSQSGHNTVSWYQQALGQGPQFIFQYYREEENGRGNFPPRFSGLQFPNYSSELNVNALELDDSALYLCASSFPLAPGELFFGEGSRLTVL.

The CDR3 reads CASSPGTGSFRYEKLFF. As DNA, the CDR3 is TGTGCCAGCAGTCCCGGGACAGGGTCATTTCGATATGAAAAACTGTTTTTT. The chain combines TRBV28 with TRBJ1-4, with TRBD1 identical over 9 bases. The CDR3 has 17 residues. The germline V gene encodes CDR1 MDHEN and CDR2 SYDVKM. V gave up 5 bases and J gave up 6 bases; unmatched junction bases: 13.

This chain links TRBV7-9 with TRBJ1-2, with 9 nucleotides matching TRBD1. Looked up from germline, CDR1 is SEHNR and CDR2 is FQNEAQ (reference sequence). V lost 4 bases and J lost 8; bases outside the gene matches: 14. This CDR3 is 16 amino acids long. The DNA for the CDR3 is TGTGCCAGCAGCTCCTTGGCCGGACAGGGGAGGTGGGGCTACACCTTC. It codes for CASSSLAGQGRWGYTF.

The genes are TRBV19 and TRBJ2-2, with 10 bases fitting TRBD1. V gave up 7 bases and J gave up 4 bases; unmatched junction bases: 6. Germline values: CDR1 LNHDA, CDR2 SQIVND (reference sequence). The CDR3 is made up of 15 amino acids. The CDR3 spells CASKPGQGFTGELFF. CDR3 bases: TGTGCCAGTAAGCCGGGACAGGGGTTCACCGGGGAGCTGTTTTTT.

This clone was observed a single time. The chain links TRBV5-5 to TRBJ1-1; D gene unclear. Germline V gene lookup returns CDR1 SGHKS and CDR2 YYEKEE (reference sequence). This CDR3 spans 13 amino acids. Trimming removed 7 bases at V and 1 base at J, with 11 bases between. The CDR3 sequence is CASGLGKNTEAFF. In nucleotides, the CDR3 is TGTGCCAGCGGCCTAGGGAAGAACACTGAAGCTTTCTTT.

The chain is built from TRBV25-1 and TRBJ2-1; 7 bases match TRBD2. The CDR3 consists of 14 residues. V was clipped by 3 bases and J by 8 bases; unmatched bases: 7. Germline lookup yields CDR1 MGHDK and CDR2 SYGVNS. CDR3 coding DNA: TGTGCCAGCAGTGAGCCTCGACTAGCACATGAGCAGTTCTTC. Encoded protein: CASSEPRLAHEQFF.

The V and J genes are TRBV30 and TRBJ2-7; maybe TRBD1 (5 bases). Germline CDR1 GTSNPN, CDR2 SVGIG (reference sequence). The CDR3 covers 13 residues. The V and J ends lost 5 bases and 6 bases respectively, with 17 bases between them. CDR3 in DNA: TGTGCCTGGGGACAAGACCAAACGGGCGAGCAGTACTTC. The encoded protein is CAWGQDQTGEQYF. The variable domain in full, with the rest retrieved from reference TRBV30 and TRBJ2-7, is SQTIHQWPATLVQPVGSPLSLECTVEGTSNPNLYWYRQAAGRGLQLLFYSVGIGQISSEVPQNLSASRPQDRQFILSSKKLLLSDSGFYLCAWGQDQTGEQYFGPGTRLTVT.

This rearrangement joins TRBV9 to TRBJ1-1; D is uncertain. Trimming took off 3 bases at V and 3 bases at J, with 9 bases between the two ends. Germline lookup yields CDR1 SGDLS and CDR2 YYNGEE. The CDR3 extends over 13 amino acids. CDR3 sequence: CASSDVGDTEAFF. The CDR3 nucleotides read TGTGCCAGCAGCGACGTCGGGGACACTGAAGCTTTCTTT.

This sequence joins TRBV5-5 and TRBJ2-3; 7 nucleotides align to TRBD2. The CDR3 runs to 15 residues. In germline, CDR1 is SGHKS, CDR2 YYEKEE (reference sequence). Germline trimming cut 0 bases from V and 1 base from J; bases unmatched to any gene: 2. Here the CDR3 reads CASSLEAGGTDTQYF. CDR3 DNA: TGTGCCAGCAGCTTGGAGGCGGGGGGCACAGATACGCAGTATTTT.

The rearrangement uses TRBV29-1 and TRBJ1-2, with D unclear. Germline V gives CDR1 SQVTM, CDR2 ANQGSEA. The CDR3 is 11 residues long. V lost 7 bases and J lost 12, with 18 bases in between. The CDR3 coding sequence is TGCAGCGCAAGGTCTCAAGATGGGGACACCTTC. Translated, it gives CSARSQDGDTF.

This chain joins TRBV7-6 and TRBJ2-2; D not certain. The germline V and J ends were trimmed by 1 base and 0 bases, with 15 bases remaining between them. Germline CDR1 reads SGHVS; CDR2 reads FNYEAQ. This CDR3 comprises 18 residues. The CDR3 nucleotides are TGTGCCAGCAGCTTAGAAGGAAGGGCCAGAGCGAACACCGGGGAGCTGTTTTTT. Amino acid sequence: CASSLEGRARANTGELFF.

In its sample, this clone was seen once. The gene calls are TRBV19 and TRBJ2-2; no clear D. CDR1 is LNHDA, CDR2 SQIVND, per germline (reference sequence). The CDR3 consists of 12 residues. With 3 bases removed from V and 11 bases from J, the gap between germline ends came to 10 bases. The CDR3 loop reads CASSIGSQELFF. The CDR3 DNA follows: TGTGCCAGTAGTATTGGATCCCAAGAGCTGTTTTTT.

The chain joins TRBV27 to TRBJ1-5, with D perhaps matching TRBD1 (5 bases). Germline CDR1 is MNHEY and CDR2 is SMNVEV (reference sequence). There are 15 residues in the CDR3. Between the trimmed V and J ends, which lost 4 bases and 5 bases, there was a span of 15 bases. CDR3 protein: CASSSVGVPDQPQHF. The CDR3 DNA reads TGTGCCAGCAGTTCGGTGGGGGTTCCCGATCAGCCCCAGCATTTT.

The chain links TRBV6-5 to TRBJ1-5; TRBD1 matches at 7 bases. With V trimmed by 6 bases and J by 3 bases, 5 bases remained unmatched. CDR3 length equals 14 residues. Germline V lookup: CDR1 MNHEY, CDR2 SVGAGI. CDR3 sequence (DNA): TGTGCCAGCAGCCTTACAGGGGTCAATCAGCCCCAGCATTTT. Translated: CASSLTGVNQPQHF.

CDR3 in DNA: TGTGCCAGCAGCTTAGCGGGAGCCACAGATACGCAGTATTTT. Its protein product is CASSLAGATDTQYF. The V call is TRBV5-6, the J call TRBJ2-3; TRBD2 agrees at 8 bases. With 2 bases clipped from V and 2 bases from J, the junction kept 1 base outside the gene matches. The CDR3 is 14 amino acids. The germline CDR1 and CDR2 sequences are SGHDT and YYEEEE.

This chain joins TRBV5-8 and TRBJ2-2; 8 bases line up with TRBD1. This CDR3 region has 15 residues. Per germline, CDR1 SGHTS and CDR2 YDEGEE. Trimming took 4 bases from V and 6 from J; bases not matched to a gene: 8. CDR3 DNA: TGTGCCAGCAGCCACCTGACAGGGGATGCCGGGGAGCTGTTTTTT. Residues: CASSHLTGDAGELFF.

V usage is TRBV9 and J usage is TRBJ2-1, with TRBD1 identical over 7 bases. The junction had 9 bases not matched to a gene; V was cut back by 3 bases and J by 6 bases. Germline V gives CDR1 SGDLS, CDR2 YYNGEE. This CDR3 is 15 amino acids long. The CDR3 DNA sequence: TGTGCCAGCAGCGGGGACAGCAAACCGGGCAATGAGCAGTTCTTC. It codes for CASSGDSKPGNEQFF.

The chain carries TRBV15 and TRBJ2-5; tentative D call: TRBD2 (6 bases). Judging by the DNA end, TRBJ2-7 fits better; the J call may be wrong. This CDR3 has 13 residues. Germline assignment: CDR1 LNHNV and CDR2 YYDKDF (reference sequence). The CDR3: CATSSARRVEQYF. In DNA form, the CDR3 reads TGTGCCACCAGCAGTGCTCGGAGGGTCGAGCAGTACTTC.

This clone was counted once. V is TRBV7-9 and J is TRBJ1-4, with 9 positions matching TRBD1. V gave up 5 bases and J gave up 0 bases; unmatched junction bases: 4. The CDR3 is made up of 16 amino acids. Germline assignment: CDR1 SEHNR and CDR2 FQNEAQ (reference sequence). The CDR3 protein is CASSPRQGATNEKLFF. The CDR3 nucleotides are TGTGCCAGCAGCCCGCGACAGGGGGCAACTAATGAAAAACTGTTTTTT. The full variable domain, in which reference TRBV7-9 and TRBJ1-4 provide the parts outside the CDR3, is DTGVSQNPRHKITKRGQNVTFRCDPISEHNRLYWYRQTLGQGPEFLTYFQNEAQLEKSRLLSDRFSAERPKGSFSTLEIQRTEQGDSAMYLCASSPRQGATNEKLFFGSGTQLSVL.

This clone was detected only a few times. This rearrangement joins TRBV16 to TRBJ2-7, with TRBD1 matching 11 bases. With V trimmed by 6 bases and J by 3 bases, 7 bases remained unmatched. CDR3 length: 15 amino acids. The germline CDR1 and CDR2 sequences are KGHSY and FQNENV. CDR3 region: CASSSGTGGYYEQYF. CDR3 coding DNA: TGTGCCAGCAGTTCCGGGACAGGGGGTTACTACGAGCAGTACTTC.

The chain is built from TRBV19 and TRBJ1-1; D not resolved. This CDR3 is 13 amino acids long. V was pared by 3 bases and J by 4 bases, with 9 bases between. Germline lookup yields CDR1 LNHDA and CDR2 SQIVND (reference sequence). In DNA, the CDR3 is TGTGCCAGTAGTATGGATGGGGTCACTGAAGCTTTCTTT. It encodes CASSMDGVTEAFF.

In this sample, this clone turned up once. The chain joins TRBV2 to TRBJ1-5; D gene unclear. The CDR3 is made up of 15 amino acids. Trimming left V 7 bases short and J 2 bases short, with 15 bases between. Germline V gene lookup returns CDR1 SNHLY and CDR2 FYNNEI. CDR3 nucleotides: TGTGCCAGCAAGGAGGGTTCGGCGGGCAATCAGCCCCAGCATTTT. Its translation: CASKEGSAGNQPQHF. Full variable domain (remainder filled in from reference TRBV2 and TRBJ1-5): EPEVTQTPSHQVTQMGQEVILRCVPISNHLYFYWYRQILGQKVEFLVSFYNNEISEKSEIFDDQFSVERPDGSNFTLKIRSTKLEDSAMYFCASKEGSAGNQPQHFGDGTRLSIL.

CDR3 amino acids: CASSIGVGTLLDTQYF. DNA for the CDR3: TGTGCCAGTAGTATAGGTGTCGGGACTCTGCTAGATACGCAGTATTTT. This chain connects TRBV19 to TRBJ2-3; TRBD2 might be the D (6 bases). CDR1 and CDR2 (germline): LNHDA, SQIVND (reference sequence). The V gene lost 1 base and the J gene lost 5 bases, with 16 bases spanning the gap. CDR3 length: 16 residues. Drawing the rest from reference TRBV19 and TRBJ2-3, the complete variable domain is DGGITQSPKYLFRKEGQNVTLSCEQNLNHDAMYWYRQDPGQGLRLIYYSQIVNDFQKGDIAEGYSVSREKKESFPLTVTSAQKNPTAFYLCASSIGVGTLLDTQYFGPGTRLTVL.

This chain joins TRBV6-6 and TRBJ1-2, with 7 bases that match TRBD1. Germline V CDR1 and CDR2: MNHNY, SVGAGI (reference sequence). The CDR3 contains 13 residues. V shed 5 bases and J 8 bases; nucleotides not matched to a gene: 8. The CDR3 sequence: CASSKDRVGGYTF. CDR3 DNA: TGTGCCAGCAGTAAAGACAGGGTGGGAGGCTACACCTTC.

The rearrangement links TRBV5-1 to TRBJ2-1, with D hard to call. Germline V CDR1 and CDR2: SGHRS, YFSETQ. CDR3 size: 17 residues. V was cut by 0 bases and J by 2 bases, with 15 bases left in between. The CDR3 nucleotides read TGCGCCAGCAGCTTGGGTTCTAGGAGAAGGACCTACAATGAGCAGTTCTTC. It encodes CASSLGSRRRTYNEQFF.

Details on this clone: A far larger clone is one base from this, pointing to a likely read error. The J gene is TRBJ1-1, the V gene TRBV30; D is unresolved. In germline, CDR1 is GTSNPN, CDR2 SVGIG (reference sequence). Trimming cost V 4 bases and J 0 bases, with 9 bases left between them. The CDR3 is 13 amino acids. CDR3 nucleotides: TGTGCCTGGAATAGTGGCTTGAACACTGAAGCTTTCTTT. Residues: CAWNSGLNTEAFF.

The chain employs TRBV5-5 and TRBJ2-1; D ambiguous. The germline V and J ends were trimmed by 2 bases and 5 bases, with 14 bases remaining between them. The CDR3 has 15 amino acids. Germline V gene lookup returns CDR1 SGHKS and CDR2 YYEKEE (reference sequence). The CDR3 DNA follows: TGTGCCAGCAGCTTTTTCTCGACGATGAACAATGAGCAGTTCTTC. Amino acid sequence: CASSFFSTMNNEQFF.

The chain employs TRBV2 and TRBJ1-1; a weak D match, TRBD1 (6 bases). Trimming left V 2 bases short and J 1 base short, with 14 bases between. The CDR3 covers 16 residues. Per germline, CDR1 SNHLY and CDR2 FYNNEI. CDR3: CASSEWGARGNTEAFF. DNA of the CDR3: TGTGCCAGCAGTGAATGGGGGGCGCGGGGGAACACTGAAGCTTTCTTT.

V gene TRBV13 combines with J gene TRBJ2-5, with D tentatively TRBD1 or TRBD2 (6 bases each). The CDR3 is 14 amino acids. The ends were cut back, 4 bases at V and 2 bases at J, with 11 bases in the middle. Looked up from germline, CDR1 is PRHDT and CDR2 is FYEKMQ (reference sequence). This CDR3 reads CASSSGGRQETQYF. The CDR3 DNA follows: TGTGCCAGCAGCTCCGGGGGCCGGCAAGAGACCCAGTACTTC.

Within the sample, this clone is medium-sized. The V gene is TRBV29-1, the J gene TRBJ2-2, with 7 bases matching TRBD2. CDR3 length equals 16 residues. After removal of 7 bases from V and 6 bases from J, the junction contained 17 bases not matched to a gene. Germline CDR1 reads SQVTM; CDR2 reads ANQGSEA. CDR3 coding DNA: TGCAGCGCTTCCCGATTGGGAGGGGAAGAGGCCGGGGAGCTGTTTTTT. Translating it yields CSASRLGGEEAGELFF.